Shown below are 30 T cell receptor beta chains from a single sample sequenced in a study of early T cells in non-severe SARS-CoV-2 infection. TCRdb re-derived calls from the 5' RACE reads in MiXCR, one entry per CDR3 protein. The sample records over 50,000 distinct CDR3 sequences, roughly 12% being singletons. The sample was whole blood. The source is an adult who was a healthcare worker with PCR-confirmed SARS-CoV-2 infection or an uninfected control (not recorded which).

In its sample, this clonotype was seen many times. The chain links TRBV29-1 to TRBJ1-2, with D perhaps matching TRBD1 (5 bases). CDR1 and CDR2 (germline): SQVTM, ANQGSEA. The CDR3 length is 14 residues. V was clipped by 0 bases and J by 3 bases, with 11 bases between them. This CDR3 is CSVEDGTRDYGYTF. The DNA of the CDR3 is TGCAGCGTTGAAGACGGGACTAGGGACTATGGCTACACCTTC.

This clonotype has more than one count but fewer than ten. The gene calls are TRBV7-8 and TRBJ2-7; 9 bases match TRBD1. The V segment lost 4 bases and the J segment 3 bases; nucleotides outside the gene matches: 10. The CDR3 totals 16 residues. Germline assignment: CDR1 SGHVS and CDR2 FQNEAQ. CDR3 sequence: CASSSRQGVLLYEQYF. The CDR3 nucleotides read TGTGCCAGCAGCTCCAGACAGGGGGTCCTACTCTACGAGCAGTACTTC.

This clonotype has a count of ten or more. V gene TRBV19 combines with J gene TRBJ1-2; no clear D gene. CDR3 size: 13 residues. The germline CDR1 and CDR2 sequences are LNHDA and SQIVND (reference sequence). V was cut by 7 bases and J by 2 bases, with 11 bases left in between. CDR3 amino acids: CASTPKRNYGYTF. The CDR3 DNA reads as TGTGCCAGTACCCCCAAACGGAACTATGGCTACACCTTC.

This clonotype was seen more than once but under ten times. The chain combines TRBV5-1 with TRBJ2-3; the D call may be TRBD1 or TRBD2 (6 bases each). CDR1 is SGHRS, CDR2 YFSETQ, per germline. The CDR3 loop spans 17 amino acids. V was trimmed by 0 bases and J by 3 bases, leaving 17 bases between them. The CDR3 region is CASSLEASGARTDTQYF. CDR3 nucleotides: TGCGCCAGCAGCTTGGAGGCCTCGGGGGCCCGGACAGATACGCAGTATTTT.

This chain's CDR3 is CSVAGRSSYNEQFF. The DNA for the CDR3 is TGCAGCGTTGCGGGCAGGAGCTCCTACAATGAGCAGTTCTTC. The chain uses TRBV29-1 and TRBJ2-1; no firm D call. Looked up from germline, CDR1 is SQVTM and CDR2 is ANQGSEA. V shed 4 bases and J shed 0 bases, with 10 bases lying between them. This CDR3 comprises 14 residues.

This clonotype was observed a few times. The rearrangement uses TRBV7-9 and TRBJ1-4, with 8 bases fitting TRBD1. This CDR3 has 17 amino acids. Germline V CDR1 and CDR2: SEHNR, FQNEAQ (reference sequence). The V and J ends lost 4 bases and 0 bases, in that order; junction bases with no gene match: 7. The CDR3 DNA reads as TGTGCCAGCAGCTCGGGGGACAGGTTATCAACTAATGAAAAACTGTTTTTT. The encoded protein is CASSSGDRLSTNEKLFF.

The J gene is TRBJ2-4, the V gene TRBV7-8; D is unclear. V lost 2 bases to trimming and J lost 0 bases, with 8 bases between them. The germline CDR1 and CDR2 sequences are SGHVS and FQNEAQ. The CDR3 is made up of 15 amino acids. Here the CDR3 reads CASSLSVQAKNIQYF. The CDR3 DNA reads TGTGCCAGCAGCTTATCGGTACAAGCCAAAAACATTCAGTACTTC. Complete variable domain (other parts from reference TRBV7-8 and TRBJ2-4): GAGVSQSPRYKVAKRGQDVALRCDPISGHVSLFWYQQALGQGPEFLTYFQNEAQLDKSGLPSDRFFAERPEGSVSTLKIQRTQQEDSAVYLCASSLSVQAKNIQYFGAGTRLSVL.

In its sample, this clonotype was seen many times. The V and J genes are TRBV30 and TRBJ1-2, with a tentative D call TRBD1 (5 bases). This CDR3 has 13 amino acids. Germline V gene data show CDR1 as GTSNPN and CDR2 as SVGIG (reference sequence). The ends were cut back, 0 bases at V and 8 bases at J, with 13 bases in the middle. CDR3 DNA: TGTGCCTGGAGTGTAAGGCAGGGACGAGGCTACACCTTC. Its protein product is CAWSVRQGRGYTF.

There are a few counts of this clonotype. The rearrangement joins TRBV7-9 to TRBJ2-1; no firm D call. Trimming left V 2 bases short and J 9 bases short, with 8 bases between. This CDR3 is built from 12 residues. Per the germline V gene, CDR1 is SEHNR and CDR2 is FQNEAQ (reference sequence). The CDR3: CASSLSPVEQFF. In DNA, the CDR3 is TGTGCCAGCAGCTTATCGCCTGTTGAGCAGTTCTTC.

As concerns this clonotype: A read error may be the cause here, since a much bigger clone is one base away. The CDR3 carries no conserved terminal phenylalanine or tryptophan, so it likely arises from a read error. This chain connects TRBV20-1 to TRBJ1-1; D remains ambiguous. The CDR3 runs 12 residues. Trimming removed 3 bases from V and 5 bases from J, with 10 bases in between. Germline CDR1 and CDR2: DFQATT and SNEGSKA (reference sequence). CDR3 coding DNA: TGCAGTGCTAGGGCCCCAGTAACTGAAGCTTTCCTT. This gives the protein CSARAPVTEAFL.

This clonotype came up a few times. The chain combines TRBV7-2 with TRBJ1-2; tentative D call: TRBD1 (5 bases). This CDR3 is 12 amino acids long. V lost 10 bases and J 0 bases, leaving 9 bases between the germline ends. Germline assignment: CDR1 SGHTA and CDR2 FQGNSA. CDR3 loop: CATQGTNYGYTF. In DNA form, the CDR3 reads TGTGCCACCCAGGGAACTAACTATGGCTACACCTTC.

This clonotype showed up many times. This chain links TRBV14 with TRBJ2-7, with a weak D call TRBD2 (5 bases). The CDR3 extends over 13 amino acids. Looked up from germline, CDR1 is SGHDN and CDR2 is FVKESK. The ends were cut back, 4 bases at V and 3 bases at J, with 10 bases in the middle. The DNA of the CDR3 is TGTGCCAGCAGCCCTAGCAAGGGCTACGAGCAGTACTTC. It codes for CASSPSKGYEQYF. Variable domain in full (rest from reference TRBV14 and TRBJ2-7): EAGVTQFPSHSVIEKGQTVTLRCDPISGHDNLYWYRRVMGKEIKFLLHFVKESKQDESGMPNNRFLAERTGGTYSTLKVQPAELEDSGVYFCASSPSKGYEQYFGPGTRLTVT.

This clonotype was observed a handful of times. The rearrangement joins TRBV7-2 to TRBJ2-7; 13 bases line up with TRBD2. Germline V lookup: CDR1 SGHTA, CDR2 FQGNSA. V gave up 5 bases and J gave up 5 bases; unmatched junction bases: 6. This CDR3 has 15 amino acids. The CDR3: CASSPPGLAGDEQYF. CDR3 sequence (DNA): TGTGCCAGCAGCCCCCCTGGACTAGCGGGAGACGAGCAGTACTTC.

The chain employs TRBV29-1 and TRBJ1-1, with TRBD1 matching 9 bases. V gave up 2 bases and J gave up 6 bases; unmatched junction bases: 4. Germline loops: CDR1 SQVTM, CDR2 ANQGSEA. This CDR3 contains 13 residues. The CDR3 spells CSVESRDRAEAFF. CDR3 DNA sequence: TGCAGCGTTGAATCTCGGGACAGGGCTGAAGCTTTCTTT.

Many counts were recorded for this clonotype. The chain uses TRBV11-3 and TRBJ1-1, with D unclear. Germline CDR1 reads SGHNT; CDR2 reads YENEEA. The CDR3 runs 14 residues. Trimming removed 0 bases from V and 5 bases from J, with 10 bases in between. CDR3 sequence reads: CASSLDETVTEAFF. The CDR3 region has the DNA TGTGCCAGCAGCTTAGATGAAACGGTAACTGAAGCTTTCTTT.

The chain links TRBV12-5 to TRBJ1-1; no firm D call. Trimming removed 5 bases from V and 7 bases from J, with 8 bases in between. The length of the CDR3 is 11 residues. Per germline, CDR1 LGHNT and CDR2 FRNRAP. The CDR3 coding sequence is TGTGCTAGTGGTGTTATGAATGAAGCTTTCTTT. Protein sequence: CASGVMNEAFF.

This clonotype was counted ten times or more. This chain's CDR3 is CSARVRNEQFF. The CDR3 bases are TGCAGTGCTAGAGTAAGGAATGAGCAGTTCTTC. The chain is built from TRBV20-1 and TRBJ2-1, with D hard to call. Trimming removed 1 base at V and 7 bases at J, with 5 bases between. The CDR3 is 11 amino acids. Germline V gene sequence: CDR1 DFQATT, CDR2 SNEGSKA (reference sequence).

V gene TRBV10-3 combines with J gene TRBJ2-4; TRBD2 matches at 13 bases. V shed 2 bases, J shed 1 base, and the junction held 11 bases outside the gene matches. Germline lookup yields CDR1 ENHRY and CDR2 SYGVKD. CDR3 length: 20 residues. Here the CDR3 reads CAISEGLRTSGGMAKNIQYF. Written as DNA, the CDR3 is TGTGCCATCAGTGAGGGACTTCGGACTAGCGGGGGTATGGCCAAAAACATTCAGTACTTC.

There are many counts of this clonotype. The rearrangement uses TRBV12-3 or TRBV12-4 and TRBJ1-1; D uncertain. This CDR3 comprises 14 residues. V dropped 2 bases and J dropped 0 bases, with 7 bases sitting between them. The CDR3 DNA reads TGTGCCAGCAGTTTATCGGGTATGAACACTGAAGCTTTCTTT. It specifies CASSLSGMNTEAFF.

This clonotype was recorded a few times. The chain uses TRBV24-1 and TRBJ2-5, with TRBD2 as a possible D gene (5 bases). Trimming took off 3 bases at V and 3 bases at J, with 13 bases between the two ends. The CDR3 covers 15 residues. The germline V gene encodes CDR1 KGHDR and CDR2 SFDVKD. CDR3 loop: CATSDPLPGKETQYF. The CDR3 DNA follows: TGTGCCACCAGTGATCCGCTTCCCGGGAAAGAGACCCAGTACTTC.

The chain employs TRBV3-1 and TRBJ2-1; 14 bases align to TRBD2. CDR1 LGHDT and CDR2 YNNKEL come from the germline V gene (reference sequence). After removal of 6 bases from V and 8 bases from J, the junction contained 18 bases not matched to a gene. The CDR3 has 19 residues. The CDR3 is CASRDRPSGGTSGSYEQFF. Here the CDR3 DNA reads TGTGCCAGCAGAGATCGCCCTTCCGGGGGGACTAGCGGGAGTTATGAGCAGTTCTTC.

The sample holds one count of this clonotype. The V gene is TRBV24-1, the J gene TRBJ1-2, with 9 bases aligning to TRBD1. The CDR3 has 16 amino acids. The V gene end was trimmed by 4 bases and the J gene end by 8 bases; junction bases not matched to a gene: 13. CDR1 and CDR2 (germline): KGHDR, SFDVKD. CDR3 in DNA: TGTGCCACCAGTGACCTCCCCGGGACAGGGAGCGGGGGCTACACCTTC. Protein product: CATSDLPGTGSGGYTF.

This clonotype was counted many times. The gene calls are TRBV29-1 and TRBJ1-2; no clear D. Germline V CDR1 and CDR2: SQVTM, ANQGSEA. There are 13 residues in the CDR3. Trimming shortened V by 6 bases and J by 3 bases, and 14 bases separated the two germline ends. The CDR3 sequence: CSVFSTADYGYTF. The CDR3 DNA reads as TGCAGCGTATTTTCTACGGCGGACTATGGCTACACCTTC.

In its sample, this clonotype was seen many times. The chain recombines TRBV11-2 with TRBJ2-7, with 9 bases matching TRBD2. The germline V gene encodes CDR1 SGHAT and CDR2 FQNNGV. This CDR3 has 15 residues. Unmatched junction bases numbered 6, after V lost 3 bases and J lost 3 bases. CDR3: CASSLVGLAFYEQYF. DNA for the CDR3: TGTGCCAGCAGCTTGGTGGGACTAGCTTTCTACGAGCAGTACTTC. The full variable domain, completed using reference TRBV11-2 and TRBJ2-7, is EAGVAQSPRYKIIEKRQSVAFWCNPISGHATLYWYQQILGQGPKLLIQFQNNGVVDDSQLPKDRFSAERLKGVDSTLKIQPAKLEDSAVYLCASSLVGLAFYEQYFGPGTRLTVT.

The rearrangement joins TRBV7-2 to TRBJ2-2, with 8 bases fitting TRBD1. The CDR3 totals 15 residues. V lost 5 bases to trimming and J lost 3 bases; unmatched junction nucleotides: 5. Germline V gives CDR1 SGHTA, CDR2 FQGNSA. Written as DNA, the CDR3 is TGTGCCAGCAGCCGGGACAGGACCGACACCGGGGAGCTGTTTTTT. Its translation: CASSRDRTDTGELFF.

This clonotype appeared many times. The genes are TRBV11-1 and TRBJ2-2; D uncertain. The CDR3 is 13 amino acids. V lost 4 bases and J 7 bases, leaving 10 bases between the germline ends. Germline loops: CDR1 SGHAT, CDR2 FQDESV (reference sequence). CDR3 bases: TGTGCCAGCAGCTCACGACCAAACGGGGAGCTGTTTTTT. Translating it yields CASSSRPNGELFF. Filled out from reference TRBV11-1 and TRBJ2-2, the complete variable domain reads EAEVAQSPRYKITEKSQAVAFWCDPISGHATLYWYRQILGQGPELLVQFQDESVVDDSQLPKDRFSAERLKGVDSTLKIQPAELGDSAMYLCASSSRPNGELFFGEGSRLTVL.

This chain uses TRBV14 with TRBJ2-7; no reliable D call. Germline CDR1 is SGHDN and CDR2 is FVKESK. V lost 4 bases to trimming and J lost 2 bases, with 15 bases between them. This CDR3 contains 15 residues. The CDR3 DNA is TGTGCCAGCAGCCCCTTCGGCGGCTCGGCCTACGAGCAGTACTTC. This gives the protein CASSPFGGSAYEQYF.

This clonotype appeared many times. The genes are TRBV5-4 and TRBJ1-2; no definite D call. V lost 0 bases and J lost 2, with 11 bases in between. The CDR3 contains 15 residues. CDR1 is SGHNT and CDR2 is YYREEE in the germline V gene (reference sequence). The CDR3, as DNA: TGTGCCAGCAGCTTGGGGGCCTCAGTAAACTATGGCTACACCTTC. The encoded protein is CASSLGASVNYGYTF. Supplemented by reference TRBV5-4 and TRBJ1-2, the full variable domain reads ETGVTQSPTHLIKTRGQQVTLRCSSQSGHNTVSWYQQALGQGPQFIFQYYREEENGRGNFPPRFSGLQFPNYSSELNVNALELDDSALYLCASSLGASVNYGYTFGSGTRLTVV.

The V call is TRBV29-1, the J call TRBJ1-2; tentative D call: TRBD1 (6 bases). CDR3 length equals 13 residues. V was pared by 6 bases and J by 4 bases, with 15 bases between. The germline CDR1 and CDR2 sequences are SQVTM and ANQGSEA. The CDR3 nucleotides are TGCAGCGTATACAGGGAAAGGACCTATGGCTACACCTTC. Translation: CSVYRERTYGYTF.

In this sample, this clonotype turned up many times. This chain links TRBV29-1 with TRBJ2-1, with 11 bases fitting TRBD1. The CDR3 totals 13 residues. V dropped 6 bases and J dropped 8; count of bases not matched to a gene: 6. Germline CDR1 is SQVTM and CDR2 is ANQGSEA. CDR3 amino acids: CSVWTGGRYEQFF. CDR3 coding DNA: TGCAGCGTATGGACAGGGGGCCGGTATGAGCAGTTCTTC.